The rows below give T cell receptor beta chains drawn from one sample of a study of T cells in Graves' hyperthyroidism and ophthalmopathy. TCRdb analysed the multiplex PCR reads with MiXCR anew, one entry per CDR3 protein. This table has about 380,000 distinct CDR3 sequences, around 13% appearing once. Sequencing was carried out using blood. The receptors come from a woman aged 60-75 years with Graves' hyperthyroidism. The CDR3 runs from the conserved cysteine through the conserved F or W. D genes are given only for firm matches. Clone sizes are given selectively: once, few, many, or a class where the clone is expanded.

TRBJ2-7	-	TRBV3-1	many	TGTGCCAGCAGCCAAGGGCTCGGCAGCCCCTACGAGCAGTACTTC	CASSQGLGSPYEQYF
TRBJ2-6	-	TRBV6-4	few	TGTGCCAGCAGCAGGGAGGCAGGGGACCTCGGTGGGGCCAACGTCCTGACTTTC	CASSREAGDLGGANVLTF
TRBJ2-5	TRBD2	TRBV9	many	TGTGCCAGCAGCGGATTAGCGGGAGCGACACAAGAGACCCAGTACTTC	CASSGLAGATQETQYF
TRBJ2-7	TRBD1	TRBV18	few	TGTGCCAGCTCAACATCCGGGACAGGGGAAGTCGAGCAGTACTTC	CASSTSGTGEVEQYF
TRBJ1-2	TRBD1	TRBV19	-	TGTGCCAGTATTGACAGGGGGCGAAGCTATGGCTACACCTTC	CASIDRGRSYGYTF
TRBJ2-1	TRBD2	TRBV5-1	-	TGCGCCAGCAGCCCAGGGACTAGCGGGATGACTAATGAGCAGTTCTTC	CASSPGTSGMTNEQFF
TRBJ2-7	-	TRBV5-1	many	TGCGCCAGCAGCTTGGGGGACAATGGCTACGAGCAGTACTTC	CASSLGDNGYEQYF
TRBJ2-2	TRBD2	TRBV3-1	-	TGTGCCAGCAGCCACGCACCTCTAGCGGGAGGGCCCGGGGAGCTGTTTTTT	CASSHAPLAGGPGELFF
TRBJ1-2	-	TRBV6-1	many	TGTGCCAGCAGTGAAAACAGCTTCTATGGCTACACCTTC	CASSENSFYGYTF
TRBJ2-7	-	TRBV19	many	TGTGCCAGTAGTATCAATTCCCCAGGGCCCTACGAGCAGTACTTC	CASSINSPGPYEQYF
TRBJ2-1	-	TRBV13	-	TGTGCCAGCAGCTCCGCAGTGGGTAGCCTAAAAATAATTTCCTACAATGAGCAGTTCTTC	CASSSAVGSLKIISYNEQFF
TRBJ2-3	TRBD2	TRBV2	many	TGTGCCAGCAGCGCCACTAGCGGGGGAGCAGATACGCAGTATTTT	CASSATSGGADTQYF
TRBJ2-3	TRBD2	TRBV3-1	many	TGTGCCAGCAGCCAAGATACTAGCGGGGAAGATACGCAGTATTTT	CASSQDTSGEDTQYF
TRBJ2-7	-	TRBV27	many	TGTGCCAGCAGTCCAAGGACAGACTACTCCTACGAGCAGTACTTC	CASSPRTDYSYEQYF